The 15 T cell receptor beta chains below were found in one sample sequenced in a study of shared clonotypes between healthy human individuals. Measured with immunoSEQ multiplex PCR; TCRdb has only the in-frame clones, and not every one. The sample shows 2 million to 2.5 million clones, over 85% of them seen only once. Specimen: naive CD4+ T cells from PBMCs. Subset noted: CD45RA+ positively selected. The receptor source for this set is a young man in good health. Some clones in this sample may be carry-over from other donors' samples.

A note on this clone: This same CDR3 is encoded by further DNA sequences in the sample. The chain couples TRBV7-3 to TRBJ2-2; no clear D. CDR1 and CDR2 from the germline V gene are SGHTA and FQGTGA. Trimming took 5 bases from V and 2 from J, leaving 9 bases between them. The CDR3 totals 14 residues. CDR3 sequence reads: CASSPPGNTGELFF. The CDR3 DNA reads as TGTGCCAGCAGCCCCCCGGGCAACACCGGGGAGCTGTTTTTT.

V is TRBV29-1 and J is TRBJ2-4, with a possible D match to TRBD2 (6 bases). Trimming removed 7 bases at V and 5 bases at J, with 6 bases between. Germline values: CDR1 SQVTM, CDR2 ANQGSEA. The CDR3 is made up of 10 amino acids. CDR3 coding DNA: TGCAGCGGGGGGGAAAACATTCAGTACTTC. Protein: CSGGENIQYF. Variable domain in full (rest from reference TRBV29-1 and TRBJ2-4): SAVISQKPSRDICQRGTSLTIQCQVDSQVTMMFWYRQQPGQSLTLIATANQGSEATYESGFVIDKFPISRPNLTFSTLTVSNMSPEDSSIYLCSGGENIQYFGAGTRLSVL.

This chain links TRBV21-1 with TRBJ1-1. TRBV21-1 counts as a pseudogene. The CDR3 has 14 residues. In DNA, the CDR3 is TGTGCCAGCAGCAAATGGGACGGAGTCACTGAAGCTTTCTTT. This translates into CASSKWDGVTEAFF.

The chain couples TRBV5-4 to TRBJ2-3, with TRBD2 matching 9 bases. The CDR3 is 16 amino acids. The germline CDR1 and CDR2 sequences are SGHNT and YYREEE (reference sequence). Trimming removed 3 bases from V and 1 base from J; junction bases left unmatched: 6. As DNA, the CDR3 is TGTGCCAGCAGCTCCGTTAGCGGGAGCGGCACAGATACGCAGTATTTT. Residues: CASSSVSGSGTDTQYF.

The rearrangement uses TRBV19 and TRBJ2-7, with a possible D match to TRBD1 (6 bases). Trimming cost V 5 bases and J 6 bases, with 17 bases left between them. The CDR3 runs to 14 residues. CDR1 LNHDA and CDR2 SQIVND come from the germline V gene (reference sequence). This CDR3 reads CASSAPRTGSEQYF. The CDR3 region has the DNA TGTGCCAGTAGTGCTCCGCGAACAGGGAGCGAGCAGTACTTC.

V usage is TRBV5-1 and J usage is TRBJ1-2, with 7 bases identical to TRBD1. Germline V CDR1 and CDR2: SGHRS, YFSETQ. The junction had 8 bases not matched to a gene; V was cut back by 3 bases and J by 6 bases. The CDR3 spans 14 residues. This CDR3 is CASSSPDREDGYTF. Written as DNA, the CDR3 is TGCGCCAGCAGCTCACCCGACAGGGAGGATGGCTACACCTTC.

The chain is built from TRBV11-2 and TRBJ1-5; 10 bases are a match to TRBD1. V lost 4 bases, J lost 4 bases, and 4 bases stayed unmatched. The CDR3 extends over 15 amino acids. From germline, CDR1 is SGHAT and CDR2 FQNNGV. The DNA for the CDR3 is TGTGCCAGCAGCTCAAGACAGGGGGCGAATCAGCCCCAGCATTTT. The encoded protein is CASSSRQGANQPQHF. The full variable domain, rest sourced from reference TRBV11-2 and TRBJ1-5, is EAGVAQSPRYKIIEKRQSVAFWCNPISGHATLYWYQQILGQGPKLLIQFQNNGVVDDSQLPKDRFSAERLKGVDSTLKIQPAKLEDSAVYLCASSSRQGANQPQHFGDGTRLSIL.

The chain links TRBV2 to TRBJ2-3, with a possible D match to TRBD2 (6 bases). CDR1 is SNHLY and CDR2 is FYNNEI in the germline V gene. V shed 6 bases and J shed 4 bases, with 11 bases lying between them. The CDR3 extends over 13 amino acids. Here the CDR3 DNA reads TGTGCCAGCAGCACACTAGCCGCAGATACGCAGTATTTT. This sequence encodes CASSTLAADTQYF.

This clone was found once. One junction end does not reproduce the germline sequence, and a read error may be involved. CDR3 sequence reads: CASMRRLNTEAFF. The CDR3 DNA sequence: TGTGCCAGCATGAGGAGATTGAACACTGAAGCTTTCTTT. The gene calls are TRBV5-1 and TRBJ1-1; D not certain. Germline V lookup: CDR1 SGHRS, CDR2 YFSETQ. The CDR3 has 13 residues.

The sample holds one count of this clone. CDR3 protein: CASSPGGDGYGYTF. CDR3 nucleotide sequence: TGTGCCAGCAGCCCAGGGGGCGATGGCTATGGCTACACCTTC. The chain recombines TRBV28 with TRBJ1-2; 8 positions match TRBD1. The CDR3 consists of 14 residues. CDR1 MDHEN and CDR2 SYDVKM come from the germline V gene. J was trimmed by 4 bases and V by 6 bases; bases with no gene match: 7.

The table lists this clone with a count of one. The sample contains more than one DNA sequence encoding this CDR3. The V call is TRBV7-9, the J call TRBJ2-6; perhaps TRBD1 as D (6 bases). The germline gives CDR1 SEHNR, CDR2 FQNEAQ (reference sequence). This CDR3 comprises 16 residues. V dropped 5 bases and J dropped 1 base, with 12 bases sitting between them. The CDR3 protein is CASSPPGHSGANVLTF. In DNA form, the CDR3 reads TGTGCCAGCAGCCCCCCGGGACATTCTGGGGCCAACGTCCTGACTTTC.

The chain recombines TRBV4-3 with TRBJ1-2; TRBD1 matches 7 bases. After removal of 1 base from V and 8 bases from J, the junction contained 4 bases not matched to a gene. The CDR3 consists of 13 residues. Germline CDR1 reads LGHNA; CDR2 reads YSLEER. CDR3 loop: CASSQGQGVGYTF. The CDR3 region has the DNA TGCGCCAGCAGCCAAGGTCAGGGGGTGGGCTACACCTTC.

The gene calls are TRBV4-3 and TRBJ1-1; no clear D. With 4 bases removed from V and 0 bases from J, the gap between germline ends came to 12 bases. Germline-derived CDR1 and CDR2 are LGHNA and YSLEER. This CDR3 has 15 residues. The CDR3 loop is CASSPRVTLNTEAFF. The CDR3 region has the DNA TGCGCCAGCAGCCCTCGTGTGACATTGAACACTGAAGCTTTCTTT.

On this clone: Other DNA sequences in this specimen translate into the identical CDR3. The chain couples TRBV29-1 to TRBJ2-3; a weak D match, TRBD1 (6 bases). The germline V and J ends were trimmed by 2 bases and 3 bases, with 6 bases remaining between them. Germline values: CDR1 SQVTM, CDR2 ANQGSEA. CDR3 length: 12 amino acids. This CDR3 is CSVEQGTDTQYF. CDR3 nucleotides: TGCAGCGTTGAACAGGGGACAGATACGCAGTATTTT.

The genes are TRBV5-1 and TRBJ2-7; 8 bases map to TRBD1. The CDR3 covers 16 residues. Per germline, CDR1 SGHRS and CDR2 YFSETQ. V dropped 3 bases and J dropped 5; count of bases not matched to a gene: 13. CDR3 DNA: TGCGCCAGCAGCTGGGGTTCCATGGACAGGGCGGACGAGCAGTACTTC. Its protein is CASSWGSMDRADEQYF.